These T cell receptor beta chains were read from a single sample in a study of cytomegalovirus exposure and HLA in healthy donors. The protocol was immunoSEQ multiplex PCR, while the TCRdb copy is restricted to in-frame clones and leaves out a portion. The top ten hold roughly 8% of the sample, which has roughly 120,000 clones, 76% seen once. The specimen sequenced was PBMCs. These receptors were taken from a woman aged 45-65 years in good health and CMV-seropositive. Each CDR3 is given with its conserved first and last residue. The D gene is left open where the match is weak. For some rows the clone size is stated as once, few or many, or as a class when expanded; others skip it.

clone size	V gene	D gene	J gene	CDR3 protein	CDR3 DNA
.	TRBV27	TRBD2	TRBJ2-7	CASSLGGTSGRFEQYF	TGTGCCAGCAGTTTAGGGGGGACTAGCGGGAGGTTCGAGCAGTACTTC
.	TRBV19	.	TRBJ2-3	CASSLRRGRTDTQYF	TGTGCCAGTAGTTTGAGGCGGGGACGCACAGATACGCAGTATTTT
.	TRBV7-3	TRBD1	TRBJ1-1	CASSLLTGLENTEAFF	TGTGCCAGCAGCCTTCTGACAGGGTTAGAGAACACTGAAGCTTTCTTT
few	TRBV5-4	.	TRBJ1-6	CASSLTGSDNSPLHF	TGTGCCAGCAGCTTGACCGGGTCTGATAATTCACCCCTCCACTTT
.	TRBV7-3	.	TRBJ2-3	CASSHRSYADTQYF	TGTGCCAGCAGCCATCGGTCCTACGCAGATACGCAGTATTTT
.	TRBV29-1	.	TRBJ2-7	CSVVPGGPYEQYF	TGCAGCGTTGTTCCAGGGGGGCCCTACGAGCAGTACTTC
few	TRBV6-1	.	TRBJ2-2	CATGAVAANTGELFF	TGTGCCACAGGGGCAGTAGCAGCGAACACCGGGGAGCTGTTTTTT
.	TRBV5-4	.	TRBJ1-3	CASSPDQATGNTIYF	TGTGCCAGCAGCCCGGATCAGGCTACTGGAAACACCATATATTTT
.	TRBV7-2	.	TRBJ2-5	CASSPGHYQETQYF	TGTGCCAGCAGCCCAGGACACTACCAAGAGACCCAGTACTTC
.	TRBV6-5	TRBD1	TRBJ1-5	CASSQTGEQPQHF	TGTGCCAGCAGTCAAACAGGGGAACAGCCCCAGCATTTT
.	TRBV10-2	TRBD2	TRBJ2-5	CASSPEASGRETQYF	TGCGCCAGCAGTCCGGAGGCTAGCGGGAGAGAGACCCAGTACTTC
.	TRBV10-3	TRBD1	TRBJ1-4	CAISERGREKLFF	TGTGCCATCAGTGAGAGGGGGCGTGAAAAACTGTTTTTT
.	TRBV7-2	TRBD1	TRBJ2-5	CASSGRQGAGETQYF	TGTGCCAGCAGCGGAAGACAGGGGGCGGGGGAGACCCAGTACTTC
.	TRBV6-1	.	TRBJ2-2	CASSEARGTGELFF	TGTGCCAGCAGTGAAGCGCGAGGCACCGGGGAGCTGTTTTTT
once	TRBV9	.	TRBJ2-5	CASSVSGAKETQYF	TGTGCCAGCAGCGTTTCAGGGGCCAAAGAGACCCAGTACTTC
.	TRBV6-5	.	TRBJ1-5	CARTPRSLYQPQHF	TGTGCCAGGACCCCCCGGAGTTTGTATCAGCCCCAGCATTTT
.	TRBV7-2	.	TRBJ2-7	CASSSRDISYEQYF	TGTGCCAGCAGTTCCCGAGACATCTCCTACGAGCAGTACTTC
.	TRBV29-1	.	TRBJ1-2	CSVEGGGAYGYTF	TGCAGCGTTGAAGGCGGGGGCGCTTATGGCTACACTTTC
.	TRBV18	TRBD2	TRBJ2-7	CASSPGLAGGLNEQYF	TGTGCCAGCTCACCAGGACTAGCGGGAGGTCTAAACGAGCAGTACTTC
.	TRBV7-8	.	TRBJ1-5	CASSYSGRGYQPQHF	TGTGCCAGCAGCTACAGTGGGAGGGGATATCAGCCCCAGCATTTT
.	TRBV7-2	.	TRBJ2-5	CASSLLTQETQYF	TGTGCCAGCAGCTTGCTGACACAAGAGACCCAGTACTTC
.	TRBV2	TRBD1	TRBJ2-1	CASSLRGQEYNEQFF	TGTGCCAGCTCCCTACGGGGACAGGAGTACAATGAGCAGTTCTTC
.	TRBV6-4	.	TRBJ1-5	CASSANRGQPQHF	TGTGCCAGCAGTGCTAATCGCGGTCAGCCCCAGCATTTT
.	TRBV5-4	.	TRBJ2-5	CASSLGDTKETQYF	TGTGCCAGCAGCTTGGGGGACACCAAAGAGACCCAGTACTTC
.	TRBV9	.	TRBJ1-2	CASSIRRDPYGYTF	TGTGCCAGCAGCATCCGCAGGGATCCCTATGGCTACACCTTC
.	TRBV4-3	.	TRBJ1-2	CASSQDRGGTSGYTF	TGCGCCAGCAGCCAAGATCGGGGAGGGACCAGCGGCTACACCTTC
.	TRBV27	TRBD1	TRBJ2-7	CASSLGLPGQGKLKQYF	TGTGCCAGCAGTTTAGGGCTTCCGGGACAGGGTAAACTTAAGCAGTACTTC